This TCR beta chain was sequenced during a study of cytomegalovirus exposure and HLA in healthy donors. On the study more broadly: Most donors, 81% of more than 300 genotyped, fell in the Caucasian-associated ancestry cluster. General study findings and limits: Many donors shared some public TCRs, even though most TCR sequences were rare. Relative to the approximately 660-donor mean, N-insertions were reportedly fewer in an Asian-associated ancestry cluster in a later analysis. Donors were assumed by presence/absence analyses to have roughly uniform sequencing depth.

The study ran its PCR with 60 Vbeta and 13 Jbeta primers. The data were produced by immunoSEQ multiplex PCR, yet TCRdb's version contains in-frame clones alone and is incomplete. This table holds about 130,000 clones, around 80% found once. As regards this clone: Its antigen is not identified.

Germline CDR1 and CDR2: SEHNR and FQNEAQ (reference sequence). CDR3 length: 11 amino acids. Trimming removed 2 bases at V and 13 bases at J, with 12 bases between. This TCR came from a man aged 18 to 30 in good health and CMV-seronegative. The sample comprised PBMCs. The chain carries TRBV7-9 and TRBJ2-7; a possible D gene is TRBD1 (6 bases). Here the CDR3 DNA reads TGTGCCAGCAGCTTAATCGGACAGTCCTACTTC. It encodes CASSLIGQSYF.